This T cell receptor beta chain was retrieved from a study of cytomegalovirus exposure and HLA in healthy donors. Points from the study as a whole: The study had only CMV serostatus as immune exposure information.

The PCR made use of 60 Vbeta and 13 Jbeta primers. TCRdb's table, derived via immunoSEQ multiplex PCR, lists solely in-frame clones and lacks some. This sample has roughly 160,000 clones, with approximately 80% found just once. A note on this clone: Antigen unknown.

Germline CDR1 reads LGHNA; CDR2 reads YSLEER. Trimming left V 3 bases short and J 4 bases short, with 19 bases between. The CDR3 is made up of 17 amino acids. The rearrangement uses TRBV4-3 and TRBJ2-1; D gene unclear. This TCR was sampled from a woman aged 50 to 60 in good health and CMV-seropositive. The specimen was PBMCs. CDR3: CASSQVRLELGYNEQFF. CDR3 coding DNA: TGCGCCAGCAGCCAGGTTCGGCTGGAGCTCGGGTACAATGAGCAGTTCTTC.